This TCR beta chain was sequenced during a study of patients and donors after allogeneic stem cell transplantation. A single record per CDR3 protein comes from TCRdb applying MiXCR to the RT-PCR reads. Of some 880,000 distinct CDR3 sequences detected, about a sixth appear once; the ten largest clones hold 6%. V lost 4 bases and J lost 5, with 15 bases in between. This CDR3 has 15 residues. The germline V gene encodes CDR1 SGHTS and CDR2 YDEGEE. V is TRBV5-8 and J is TRBJ2-2; D is undetermined. The receptor was derived from a human donor who was either an allogeneic HSCT recipient or a stem cell or donor lymphocyte infusion donor (not recorded which). It is not recorded whose cells these are; they may come from a transplant donor. The sample consisted of blood, either unsorted or a sorted T cell fraction (not recorded which). CDR3 nucleotides: TGTGCCAGCAGCCCACAAGCCCGAACAACCGGGGAGCTGTTTTTT. Translating it yields CASSPQARTTGELFF. The entire variable domain, with the rest obtained from reference TRBV5-8 and TRBJ2-2, is as follows: EAGVTQSPTHLIKTRGQQATLRCSPISGHTSVYWYQQALGLGLQFLLWYDEGEERNRGNFPPRFSGRQFPNYSSELNVNALELEDSALYLCASSPQARTTGELFFGEGSRLTVL.